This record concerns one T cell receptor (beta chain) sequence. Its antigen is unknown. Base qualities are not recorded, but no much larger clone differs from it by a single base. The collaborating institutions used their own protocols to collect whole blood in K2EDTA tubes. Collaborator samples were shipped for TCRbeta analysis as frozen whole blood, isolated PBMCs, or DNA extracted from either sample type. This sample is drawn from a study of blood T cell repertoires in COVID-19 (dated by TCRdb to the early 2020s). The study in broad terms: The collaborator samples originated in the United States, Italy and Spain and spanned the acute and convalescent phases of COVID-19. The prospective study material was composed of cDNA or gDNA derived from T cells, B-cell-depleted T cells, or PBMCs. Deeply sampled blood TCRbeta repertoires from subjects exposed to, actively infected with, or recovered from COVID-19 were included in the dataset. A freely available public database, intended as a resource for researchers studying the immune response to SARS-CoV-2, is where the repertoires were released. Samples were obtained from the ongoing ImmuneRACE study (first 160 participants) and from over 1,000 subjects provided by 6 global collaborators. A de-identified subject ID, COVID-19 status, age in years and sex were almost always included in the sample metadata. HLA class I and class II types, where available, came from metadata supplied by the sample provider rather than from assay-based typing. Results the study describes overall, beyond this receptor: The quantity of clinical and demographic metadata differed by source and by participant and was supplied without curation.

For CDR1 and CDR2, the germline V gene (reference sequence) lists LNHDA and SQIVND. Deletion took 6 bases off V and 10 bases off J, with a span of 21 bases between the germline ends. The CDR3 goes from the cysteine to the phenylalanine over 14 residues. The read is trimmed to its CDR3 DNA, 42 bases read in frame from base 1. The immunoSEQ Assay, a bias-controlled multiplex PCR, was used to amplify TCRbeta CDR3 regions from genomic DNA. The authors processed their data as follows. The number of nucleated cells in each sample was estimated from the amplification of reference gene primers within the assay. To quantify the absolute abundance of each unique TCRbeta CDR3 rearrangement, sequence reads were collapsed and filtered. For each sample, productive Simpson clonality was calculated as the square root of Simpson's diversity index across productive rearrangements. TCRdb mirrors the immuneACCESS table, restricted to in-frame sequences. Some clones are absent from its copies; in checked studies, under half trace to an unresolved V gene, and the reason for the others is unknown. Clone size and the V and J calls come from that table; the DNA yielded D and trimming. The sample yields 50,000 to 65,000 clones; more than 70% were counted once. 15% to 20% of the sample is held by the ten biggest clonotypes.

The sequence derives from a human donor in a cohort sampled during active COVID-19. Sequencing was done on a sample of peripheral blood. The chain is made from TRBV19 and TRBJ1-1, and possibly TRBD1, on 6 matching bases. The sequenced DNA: TGTGCCAGTAGCCTAGTGGGGAACAGGGTTACAGCTTTCTTT. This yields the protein CASSLVGNRVTAFF.